This is a list of T cell receptor beta chains from one sample in a study of technical replicates of blood from a few donors. Profiled with immunoSEQ multiplex PCR; TCRdb holds only in-frame clones, not every one. The sample contains 65,000 to 95,000 clones, nearly 98% of which appear only once. The sequencing sample was made of T cells isolated from PBMCs. The receptors stem from a human donor in good health. The CDR3 runs from the conserved cysteine through the conserved F or W. The D gene is left open where the match is weak. Some rows have no size entry. The others give once, few or many, or a class for an expanded clone.

>TRBV18|TRBD1|TRBJ2-1|.
CASSPSLTGESAYNEQFF
TGTGCCAGCTCACCTTCTTTGACAGGGGAGTCCGCCTACAATGAGCAGTTCTTC
>TRBV6-6|TRBD1|TRBJ1-5|.
CASSKDRAQPQHF
TGTGCCAGCAGCAAAGACAGGGCTCAGCCCCAGCATTTT
>TRBV30|.|TRBJ1-1|.
CAWSSQDRNTEAFF
TGTGCCTGGAGTTCCCAGGACAGGAACACTGAAGCTTTCTTT
>TRBV30|TRBD1|TRBJ1-1|once
CAWGGQGGTEAFF
TGTGCCTGGGGGGGACAGGGGGGCACTGAAGCTTTCTTT
>TRBV19|.|TRBJ1-2|.
CADYTGPRGGYTF
TGTGCCGACTATACCGGGCCGCGGGGAGGCTACACCTTC
>TRBV9|TRBD1|TRBJ1-1|.
CASSSATGGAATEAFF
TGTGCCAGCAGCTCGGCGACAGGGGGCGCGGCGACTGAAGCTTTCTTT
>TRBV11-3|TRBD2|TRBJ2-7|.
CASSLGKALAGTIRYEQYF
TGTGCCAGCAGCTTAGGAAAGGCCTTAGCGGGAACAATACGCTACGAGCAGTACTTC
>TRBV5-4|TRBD1|TRBJ2-2|once
CASSWDSEAGELFF
TGTGCCAGCAGCTGGGACAGTGAGGCGGGGGAGCTGTTTTTT
>TRBV5-6|.|TRBJ2-7|.
CASSLLSGNLNLDEQYF
TGTGCCAGCAGCCTCCTCTCCGGGAACCTCAATTTGGACGAGCAGTACTTC
>TRBV28|.|TRBJ2-6|once
CASIGPSGANVLTF
TGTGCCAGCATCGGTCCCTCTGGGGCCAACGTCCTGACTTTC
>TRBV9|.|TRBJ2-3|.
CASSFGVATADTQYF
TGTGCCAGCAGCTTCGGGGTCGCCACCGCAGATACGCAGTATTTT
>TRBV15|.|TRBJ1-5|once
CATSPGAQPQHF
TGTGCCACCAGCCCTGGGGCCCAGCCCCAGCATTTT
>TRBV4-3|.|TRBJ1-1|.
CASTPSRGANTEAFF
TGCGCCAGCACCCCCTCTCGGGGAGCGAACACTGAAGCTTTCTTT
>TRBV11-2|TRBD1|TRBJ1-5|.
CASSLGQGSNQPQHF
TGTGCCAGCAGCTTAGGACAGGGTAGCAATCAGCCCCAGCATTTT
>TRBV7-2|TRBD1|TRBJ1-2|.
CASSLTGGWDGYTF
TGTGCCAGCAGCTTGACAGGGGGCTGGGATGGCTACACCTTC
>TRBV6-1|TRBD2|TRBJ2-5|.
CASSEAGGNGETQYF
TGTGCCAGCAGTGAAGCGGGAGGGAATGGGGAGACCCAGTACTTC
>TRBV6-5|TRBD1|TRBJ1-2|.
CASSPDRGRSYGYTF
TGTGCCAGCAGCCCTGACAGGGGGCGAAGCTATGGCTACACCTTC
>TRBV11-3|.|TRBJ2-1|.
CASSLGASNEQFF
TGTGCCAGCAGCTTAGGGGCCAGCAATGAGCAGTTCTTC
>TRBV14|.|TRBJ1-2|.
CASSRSALGGDYGYTF
TGTGCCAGCAGCCGGTCCGCTCTGGGCGGGGACTATGGCTACACCTTC
>TRBV5-4|.|TRBJ2-7|.
CASSNQRTTYEQYF
TGTGCCAGCAGTAACCAGCGTACCACCTACGAGCAGTACTTC
>TRBV11-2|.|TRBJ1-2|.
CASSLNRVKDYGYTF
TGTGCCAGCAGCTTAAACAGGGTTAAGGACTATGGCTACACCTTC
>TRBV9|TRBD1|TRBJ2-3|once
CASSVIPGGITDTQYF
TGTGCCAGCAGCGTAATCCCAGGGGGCATTACAGATACGCAGTATTTT
>TRBV19|.|TRBJ2-3|once
CASSIMEDLPDTQYF
TGTGCCAGTAGTATAATGGAGGATCTCCCCGATACGCAGTATTTT
>TRBV10-3|.|TRBJ2-2|.
CAISETKRITHTGELFF
TGTGCCATCAGTGAAACCAAGAGGATAACTCACACCGGGGAGCTGTTTTTT
>TRBV4-1|.|TRBJ1-2|.
CASSQDPGAAGYTF
TGCGCCAGCAGCCAAGATCCAGGGGCTGCTGGCTACACCTTC
>TRBV2|.|TRBJ2-3|.
CASVSGLSTDTQYF
TGTGCCAGCGTTAGCGGCCTTAGCACAGATACGCAGTATTTT
>TRBV7-9|TRBD1|TRBJ2-7|many
CASRGQGGTYEQYF
TGTGCCAGCAGGGGACAGGGAGGAACCTACGAGCAGTACTTC
>TRBV11-2|TRBD1|TRBJ1-5|.
CASSLDIYGDRGQPQHF
TGTGCCAGCAGCTTAGATATTTATGGGGACAGAGGACAGCCCCAGCATTTT
>TRBV5-6|.|TRBJ1-5|.
CASSLYGGQPQHF
TGTGCCAGCAGCCTCTATGGCGGTCAGCCCCAGCATTTT
>TRBV30|.|TRBJ2-5|.
CAWSPFQETQYF
TGTGCCTGGAGTCCATTCCAAGAGACCCAGTACTTC
>TRBV28|TRBD1|TRBJ2-3|.
CASIDRGSRDTQYF
TGTGCCAGCATTGACAGGGGTTCACGAGATACGCAGTATTTT
>TRBV13|.|TRBJ2-3|.
CASSDETDTQYF
TGTGCCAGCAGTGATGAGACAGATACGCAGTATTTT
>TRBV27|.|TRBJ2-6|once
CASSLYSGANVLTF
TGTGCCAGCAGCCTGTACTCTGGGGCCAACGTCCTGACTTTC
>TRBV6-5|.|TRBJ2-7|.
CASSYAGSLAEQYF
TGTGCCAGCAGTTACGCAGGGTCCCTTGCCGAGCAGTACTTC
>TRBV28|TRBD2|TRBJ2-7|.
CASSFAGGNSYEQYF
TGTGCCAGCAGTTTTGCGGGAGGGAACTCCTACGAGCAGTACTTC
>TRBV27|.|TRBJ2-3|.
CASSLSKQRTDTQYF
TGTGCCAGCAGTTTATCGAAACAGCGCACAGATACGCAGTATTTT
>TRBV2|TRBD1|TRBJ1-2|.
CASSSTGDYGYTF
TGTGCCAGCAGCTCCACAGGGGACTATGGCTACACCTTC
>TRBV7-3|.|TRBJ1-1|.
CASSPGQWGTEAFF
TGTGCCAGCAGCCCAGGACAGTGGGGAACTGAAGCTTTCTTT
>TRBV30|TRBD1|TRBJ1-1|.
CACPGQGEAFF
TGTGCCTGCCCCGGACAGGGGGAGGCTTTCTTT
>TRBV9|TRBD1|TRBJ1-4|once
CASSLRQGIEAKEKLFF
TGTGCCAGCAGCCTCCGACAGGGTATAGAAGCGAAAGAAAAACTGTTTTTT
>TRBV19|TRBD1|TRBJ1-1|.
CASSPGRGRRGNTEAFF
TGTGCCAGTAGCCCTGGCAGGGGGCGCAGAGGGAACACTGAAGCTTTCTTT
>TRBV11-2|.|TRBJ1-5|.
CASSTQRDQPQHF
TGTGCCAGCAGCACCCAGAGGGATCAGCCCCAGCATTTT
>TRBV13|TRBD2|TRBJ2-1|.
CASSLGLAGPNEQFF
TGTGCCAGCAGCCTAGGACTAGCGGGACCCAATGAGCAGTTCTTC
>TRBV2|.|TRBJ2-2|once
CASSARLPGTGELFF
TGTGCCAGCAGTGCTAGACTACCCGGCACCGGGGAGCTGTTTTTT
>TRBV7-2|TRBD2|TRBJ2-1|.
CASRVPGLAGGKQFF
TGTGCCAGCAGGGTCCCGGGACTAGCGGGAGGTAAGCAGTTCTTC
>TRBV28|.|TRBJ1-5|.
CASRLTANQPQHF
TGTGCCAGCAGGTTGACAGCTAATCAGCCCCAGCATTTT
>TRBV5-1|TRBD1|TRBJ1-5|.
CASSAGGGDQPQHF
TGCGCCAGCAGCGCCGGAGGGGGCGATCAGCCCCAGCATTTT
>TRBV2|.|TRBJ2-3|.
CASSELSDTQYF
TGTGCCAGCAGTGAATTATCAGATACGCAGTATTTT
>TRBV9|.|TRBJ2-7|.
CASSPHSDSYEQYF
TGTGCCAGCAGCCCCCACTCCGACAGCTACGAGCAGTACTTC
>TRBV5-1|TRBD1|TRBJ2-1|.
CASSSWPGQGKDNEQFF
TGCGCCAGCAGCTCTTGGCCCGGACAGGGGAAGGACAATGAGCAGTTCTTC
>TRBV11-3|TRBD1|TRBJ2-4|.
CASIDRGRNIQYF
TGTGCCAGCATCGACAGGGGGAGAAACATTCAGTACTTC
>TRBV5-4|TRBD2|TRBJ2-7|.
CASSLGLASSYEQYF
TGTGCCAGCAGCTTGGGACTAGCGAGCTCCTACGAGCAGTACTTC
>TRBV12-5|TRBD2|TRBJ2-1|.
CASGPSLAGSYNEQFF
TGTGCTAGTGGTCCGTCCCTAGCGGGCTCCTACAATGAGCAGTTCTTC
>TRBV4-1|TRBD1|TRBJ2-6|.
CASSFGQGAFSGANVLTF
TGCGCCAGCAGCTTCGGACAGGGGGCATTCTCTGGGGCCAACGTCCTGACTTTC
>TRBV28|.|TRBJ2-7|.
CASSLGHGSYEQYF
TGTGCCAGCAGTTTGGGACACGGATCCTACGAGCAGTACTTC